This T cell receptor beta chain was sequenced during a study of cytomegalovirus exposure and HLA in healthy donors. Whole-study findings and limits: In a later analysis, fewer than 20,000 TCR beta sequences were associated with HLA alleles at 0.05 false discovery rate. Donors belonging to an Asian-associated ancestry cluster reportedly showed fewer N-insertions in productive TCRs than the 666-donor mean, according to what a later analysis found. Later on, an analysis found that several of the most significant clusters appeared to be linked to common viral pathogens, which included parvovirus B19.

Primers for the PCR totalled 60 Vbeta and 13 Jbeta. Using immunoSEQ multiplex PCR, the repertoire was profiled, and TCRdb retains in-frame clones only, with some absent. Of about 160,000 clones listed, around 76% are singletons. Each donor was healthy, and each was a bone marrow donor. Turning to this clone: What it binds is not known.

The source material was PBMCs. The clonotype comes from a man in his 60s in good health and CMV-seronegative.

The CDR3 sequence is CATRGTSVRFKPGQYF. CDR3 sequence (DNA): TGTGCCACCCGGGGGACTAGCGTAAGGTTTAAACCGGGGCAGTACTTC. This chain connects TRBV28 to TRBJ2-7; 10 nucleotides agree with TRBD2. V was clipped by 10 bases and J by 9 bases; unmatched bases: 21. Per germline, CDR1 MDHEN and CDR2 SYDVKM. This CDR3 comprises 16 residues.